This is a list of T cell receptor beta chains from one sample in a study of T cells in Graves' hyperthyroidism and ophthalmopathy. TCRdb redid the calling of the multiplex PCR reads with MiXCR, one entry per CDR3 protein. The table lists 350,000 to 400,000 distinct CDR3 sequences, less than 20% of them singletons. Sequences were obtained from blood. The source is a man younger than 30 with Graves' ophthalmopathy. Each CDR3 is given without its conserved first and last residue.

j_call v_call cdr3_aa
TRBJ2-3 TRBV7-3 ASTTGGTDTQY
TRBJ2-7 TRBV28 ASNTGTGSYEQY
TRBJ2-5 TRBV6-1 ASSGQGQETQY
TRBJ2-7 TRBV6-5 ASSYSGVEGYEQY
TRBJ2-3 TRBV10-2 ASSDRAASTDTQY
TRBJ1-2 TRBV12-3/TRBV12-4 AVTKGIYGYT
TRBJ2-7 TRBV6-5 ASSSWTGVRDEQY
TRBJ1-3 TRBV2 ASTSDRSSGNTIY
TRBJ1-3 TRBV28 ASSFGGAGNTIY
TRBJ2-5 TRBV20-1 SAPRGPNARETQY
TRBJ2-3 TRBV10-3 AISEFGTSGSTDTQY
TRBJ1-2 TRBV6-2/TRBV6-3 VTMRGGFGYT
TRBJ1-5 TRBV19 ASSIVDIGVGQPQH
TRBJ2-7 TRBV3-1 ASSRPGLAGEYEQY
TRBJ2-7 TRBV7-8 ASSPQGRPYEQY
TRBJ2-3 TRBV12-3/TRBV12-4 ASASWGTDTQY
TRBJ1-5 TRBV7-8 ASSSLGRAGQPQH
TRBJ1-1 TRBV5-1 ASSRLAGSTEAF
TRBJ2-7 TRBV12-3/TRBV12-4 ASSPWVLSYEQY
TRBJ2-5 TRBV5-1 ASSPDGQETQY
TRBJ1-5 TRBV27 ASSQGGGRHQPQH
TRBJ2-7 TRBV9 ASSERDGSSYEQY
TRBJ2-5 TRBV3-1 ASSHKRRGTGETQY
TRBJ2-3 TRBV7-9 ASSFWGTRTDTQY
TRBJ2-3 TRBV5-1 ASSLASGSPSADTQY
TRBJ1-5 TRBV24-1 ATSDVDSNQPQH
TRBJ2-7 TRBV6-1 ASSTQSYEQY
TRBJ1-2 TRBV19 ASHKMTGDYGYT
TRBJ1-3 TRBV9 ASSEYGGSGNTIY
TRBJ1-3 TRBV3-1 ASSQDMTNTIY
TRBJ2-5 TRBV7-9 ASSTPWTSGEYQETQY
TRBJ1-5 TRBV7-2 ASSPGPGGSNQPQH
TRBJ2-1 TRBV20-1 SAGASGGINEQF
TRBJ2-2 TRBV7-7 ASSQQGVAGELF
TRBJ1-2 TRBV5-1 ASSLRGADYGYT
TRBJ2-7 TRBV7-9 ASSPPGGHEQY
TRBJ2-5 TRBV18 ASSPRLAARQETQY
TRBJ1-2 TRBV6-5 ASSYSGTGADNYGYT
TRBJ2-5 TRBV2 ATLLQETQY
TRBJ1-1 TRBV20-1 STYRPNTEAF
TRBJ1-2 TRBV12-3/TRBV12-4 ASSLGAGTAGYT
TRBJ2-3 TRBV11-3 ASSLGRSTDTQY
TRBJ2-5 TRBV5-6 ASSWRGEVTQY
TRBJ2-7 TRBV12-3/TRBV12-4 ASRTGGTYEQY
TRBJ2-1 TRBV19 ASASGTSVYPPF
TRBJ2-4 TRBV6-1 ASSSPVVAKNIQY
TRBJ1-6 TRBV18 ASSPWGSYNSPLH
TRBJ2-3 TRBV5-1 ASSLGPSTDTQY
TRBJ2-3 TRBV11-2 ASGRGRDTQY
TRBJ1-2 TRBV6-1 ASSEWGRVIDYGYT
TRBJ2-7 TRBV29-1 SVEGLAGGEQY
TRBJ1-1 TRBV10-3 AIGGGDTEAF
TRBJ1-5 TRBV7-8 ASSSEGSPYSNQPQH